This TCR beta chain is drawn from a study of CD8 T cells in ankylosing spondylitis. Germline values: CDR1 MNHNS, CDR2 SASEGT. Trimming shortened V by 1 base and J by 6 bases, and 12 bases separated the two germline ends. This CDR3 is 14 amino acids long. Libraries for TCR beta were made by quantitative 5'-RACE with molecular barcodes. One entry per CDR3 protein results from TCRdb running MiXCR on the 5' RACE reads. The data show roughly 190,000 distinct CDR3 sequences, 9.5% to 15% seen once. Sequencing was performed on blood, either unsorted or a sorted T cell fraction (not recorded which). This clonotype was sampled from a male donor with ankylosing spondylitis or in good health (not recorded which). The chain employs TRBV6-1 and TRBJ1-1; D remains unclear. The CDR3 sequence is CASSEGATSAEAFF. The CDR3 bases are TGTGCCAGCAGTGAAGGAGCAACCAGCGCTGAAGCTTTCTTT.